What follows is one TCR beta chain and its context. Its antigen is currently not known. It has no much larger one-base neighbor in the sample; base qualities were not kept. These data are taken from a study of technical replicates of blood from a few donors (dated 2017 in TCRdb). Library method: the immunoSEQ multiplex PCR assay. Here the immuneACCESS table is served through TCRdb, limited to in-frame sequences with V and J called. Missing clones are a known gap in these copies; in checked studies unresolved V genes cover under half, and the rest lacks a known reason. Counted in this sample were over 50,000 clones; just over 90% of them appeared once. The biggest ten clones account for 4.2% of the sample. Sequencing was carried out using PBMCs. This clonotype was sampled from a human donor in good health. Some clones in this sample may be carry-over from other donors' samples.

The CDR3 here reads CASSQRTGDEQYF. The DNA is as follows: TGCGCCAGCAGCCAGCGGACAGGGGACGAGCAGTACTTC. The chain is made from TRBV4-3 and TRBJ2-7; TRBD1 matches 9 bases in the middle. The CDR3 measures 13 amino acids from cysteine to phenylalanine. Here the CDR3 DNA is all that survives: 39 bases in frame from base 1. Trimming leaves V shorter by 3 bases and J shorter by 5 bases, with the junction holding 2 bases beyond the gene matches. The germline V gene encodes CDR1 LGHNA and CDR2 YSLEER.